One and the same sample provided the 26 T cell receptor beta chains below, sequenced in a study of blood T cell repertoires in COVID-19. The method was immunoSEQ multiplex PCR; TCRdb's version includes in-frame clones alone and lacks a portion of them. The profile covers 210,000 or so clones, with 86% appearing a single time and approximately 3.3% taken by the ten largest. Specimen: PBMCs or T cells enriched from blood (not recorded which). The receptors were gathered from a woman aged 50 to 65 in a cohort exposed to, infected with or recovered from COVID-19 (not recorded which).

The rearrangement joins TRBV7-9 to TRBJ2-7; 7 bases map to TRBD2. J lost 5 bases, V lost 5 bases, and 9 bases had no gene match. This CDR3 region has 14 residues. Germline V gene lookup returns CDR1 SEHNR and CDR2 FQNEAQ (reference sequence). DNA of the CDR3: TGTGCCAGCAGCGCGCGGGACTATGAGGACGAGCAGTACTTC. Its protein is CASSARDYEDEQYF. The whole variable domain, remainder taken from reference TRBV7-9 and TRBJ2-7, is DTGVSQNPRHKITKRGQNVTFRCDPISEHNRLYWYRQTLGQGPEFLTYFQNEAQLEKSRLLSDRFSAERPKGSFSTLEIQRTEQGDSAMYLCASSARDYEDEQYFGPGTRLTVT.

CDR3: CASSYPTATSGVTDTQYF. The CDR3 DNA reads as TGTGCCAGCAGTTACCCCACCGCGACTAGCGGGGTCACAGATACGCAGTATTTT. The chain recombines TRBV6-2 or TRBV6-3 with TRBJ2-3; 11 bases line up with TRBD2. Per the germline V gene, CDR1 is MNHEY and CDR2 is SVGEGT. Germline trimming cut 2 bases from V and 2 bases from J; bases unmatched to any gene: 9. CDR3 length: 18 amino acids.

CDR3 amino acids: CASSLVGAMNTEAFF. For the CDR3, the DNA is TGTGCCAGCAGCTTGGTTGGGGCAATGAACACTGAAGCTTTCTTT. The chain carries TRBV5-4 and TRBJ1-1; D might be TRBD1 (5 bases). Trimming took off 0 bases at V and 0 bases at J, with 9 bases between the two ends. CDR3 length equals 15 residues. Germline values: CDR1 SGHNT, CDR2 YYREEE (reference sequence).

Ten or more counts support this clone. The chain carries TRBV14 and TRBJ1-3; 9 nucleotides align to TRBD1. Trimming removed 4 bases from V and 3 bases from J; junction bases left unmatched: 4. Germline-derived CDR1 and CDR2 are SGHDN and FVKESK. The CDR3 contains 15 residues. CDR3 in amino acids: CASSPGTGFGNTIYF. Written as DNA, the CDR3 is TGTGCCAGCAGCCCCGGGACAGGGTTTGGAAACACCATATATTTT. Supplemented by reference TRBV14 and TRBJ1-3, the full variable domain reads EAGVTQFPSHSVIEKGQTVTLRCDPISGHDNLYWYRRVMGKEIKFLLHFVKESKQDESGMPNNRFLAERTGGTYSTLKVQPAELEDSGVYFCASSPGTGFGNTIYFGEGSWLTVV.

This chain uses TRBV10-1 with TRBJ2-7, with 7 bases identical to TRBD2. The CDR3 totals 13 residues. The germline gives CDR1 WNHNN, CDR2 SYGVQD (reference sequence). V was clipped by 4 bases and J by 3 bases; unmatched bases: 3. This CDR3 reads CASSVSGFYEQYF. CDR3 bases: TGCGCCAGCAGTGTTAGCGGGTTCTACGAGCAGTACTTC.

The chain employs TRBV2 and TRBJ2-3; TRBD1 matches at 9 bases. J lost 3 bases, V lost 5 bases, and 15 bases had no gene match. The CDR3 is made up of 18 amino acids. Germline assignment: CDR1 SNHLY and CDR2 FYNNEI. Here the CDR3 DNA reads TGTGCCAGCAGTCTAACTGCCAGGACAGGGGTTCGGACAGATACGCAGTATTTT. It codes for CASSLTARTGVRTDTQYF.

The CDR3 spells CSVQRWDTLRYGYTF. The DNA for the CDR3 is TGCAGCGTCCAGAGATGGGACACCCTACGATATGGCTACACCTTC. This chain links TRBV29-1 with TRBJ1-2; the D gene is possibly TRBD1 (6 bases). V was trimmed by 6 bases and J by 5 bases, leaving 22 bases between them. The V gene's germline CDR1 is SQVTM and CDR2 ANQGSEA. The length of the CDR3 is 15 residues. Full variable domain (missing parts from reference TRBV29-1 and TRBJ1-2): SAVISQKPSRDICQRGTSLTIQCQVDSQVTMMFWYRQQPGQSLTLIATANQGSEATYESGFVIDKFPISRPNLTFSTLTVSNMSPEDSSIYLCSVQRWDTLRYGYTFGSGTRLTVV.

On this clone: Other DNA variants within this sample encode the same CDR3. V usage is TRBV11-2 and J usage is TRBJ1-5; D is possibly TRBD1 (5 bases). From germline, CDR1 is SGHAT and CDR2 FQNNGV. V gave up 3 bases and J gave up 0 bases, with 9 bases separating them. The CDR3 extends over 15 amino acids. CDR3 DNA: TGTGCCAGCAGCTTGTCGGGGGGTAGCAATCAGCCCCAGCATTTT. Translating gives CASSLSGGSNQPQHF. The whole variable domain, remainder taken from reference TRBV11-2 and TRBJ1-5, is EAGVAQSPRYKIIEKRQSVAFWCNPISGHATLYWYQQILGQGPKLLIQFQNNGVVDDSQLPKDRFSAERLKGVDSTLKIQPAKLEDSAVYLCASSLSGGSNQPQHFGDGTRLSIL.

This clone was counted once. This chain connects TRBV7-2 to TRBJ2-1, with TRBD2 identical over 11 bases. V gave up 5 bases and J gave up 3 bases; unmatched junction bases: 6. The V gene's germline CDR1 is SGHTA and CDR2 FQGNSA. There are 16 residues in the CDR3. The CDR3 loop reads CASSRTSGGVYNEQFF. CDR3 bases: TGTGCCAGCAGCCGTACTAGCGGGGGTGTCTACAATGAGCAGTTCTTC.

The chain couples TRBV2 to TRBJ1-2; no firm D call. V shed 6 bases and J shed 7 bases, with 12 bases lying between them. CDR1 is SNHLY and CDR2 is FYNNEI in the germline V gene. This CDR3 comprises 12 residues. CDR3 loop: CASSSVPGGYTF. CDR3 in DNA: TGTGCCAGCAGCTCCGTACCGGGTGGCTACACCTTC.

The CDR3 loop reads CASSWGQGNTGELFF. In DNA, the CDR3 is TGTGCCAGCAGTTGGGGACAGGGGAACACCGGGGAGCTGTTTTTT. The chain combines TRBV6-5 with TRBJ2-2; 9 bases align to TRBD1. Looked up from germline, CDR1 is MNHEY and CDR2 is SVGAGI. The CDR3 extends over 15 amino acids. V lost 4 bases, J lost 1 base, and 1 base stayed unmatched.

Points on this clone: Relative to the germline gene, one junction end is altered; a read error may explain this. V and J are TRBV20-1 and TRBJ2-1; a possible D gene is TRBD2 (6 bases). Per germline, CDR1 DFQATT and CDR2 SNEGSKA (reference sequence). The CDR3 runs 11 residues. The CDR3 here is CSARDETSSIF. The CDR3 DNA sequence: TGCAGTGCTAGAGATGAAACTAGCTCAATCTTC.

The rearrangement joins TRBV6-1 to TRBJ1-2; D uncertain. Germline loops: CDR1 MNHNS, CDR2 SASEGT. V was clipped by 0 bases and J by 8 bases, with 13 bases between them. This CDR3 spans 14 amino acids. Here the CDR3 DNA reads TGTGCCAGCAGTGAAGCAGGGAGAATATGGGGCTACACCTTC. Translation: CASSEAGRIWGYTF.

The chain joins TRBV30 to TRBJ1-3, with a possible D match to TRBD1 (6 bases). The V and J ends lost 1 base and 4 bases respectively, with 23 bases between them. CDR1 is GTSNPN, CDR2 SVGIG, per germline (reference sequence). This CDR3 region has 18 residues. In nucleotides, the CDR3 is TGTGCCTGGAGTGGAGGAAGTTTCGGCAGGGGTACAGGAAACACCATATATTTT. The encoded protein is CAWSGGSFGRGTGNTIYF.

The chain joins TRBV28 to TRBJ1-4; D might be TRBD1 (6 bases). Germline V gene lookup returns CDR1 MDHEN and CDR2 SYDVKM. Between the trimmed V and J ends, which lost 3 bases and 3 bases, there was a span of 11 bases. This CDR3 is 15 amino acids long. As DNA, the CDR3 is TGTGCCAGCAGTTTGTCACAGGGACCTAATGAAAAACTGTTTTTT. It yields the protein CASSLSQGPNEKLFF.

This chain links TRBV6-5 with TRBJ1-4; D remains unclear. The CDR3 has 13 amino acids. The V gene lost 4 bases and the J gene lost 4 bases, with 7 bases spanning the gap. Germline CDR1 reads MNHEY; CDR2 reads SVGAGI. The DNA of the CDR3 is TGTGCCAGCAGTTCAGGTCGTAATGAAAAACTGTTTTTT. Its protein is CASSSGRNEKLFF.

The gene calls are TRBV29-1 and TRBJ1-2; TRBD1 matches at 9 bases. V trimming: 4 bases; J trimming: 4 bases; junction bases outside the gene matches: 7. Germline V CDR1 and CDR2: SQVTM, ANQGSEA. The CDR3 is 14 residues long. The chain's CDR3 is CSVVQGQGSYGYTF. Here the CDR3 DNA reads TGCAGCGTTGTCCAGGGACAGGGTTCCTATGGCTACACCTTC.

This clone was detected only once. An end of the junction does not agree with germline; a read error may underlie this. The chain carries TRBV29-1 and TRBJ1-3; D remains unclear. This CDR3 comprises 12 residues. Germline lookup yields CDR1 SQVTM and CDR2 ANQGSEA. This chain's CDR3 is CSAEIQGNTIYF. The CDR3 DNA is TGCAGCGCTGAAATCCAGGGAAACACCATATATTTT.

The chain recombines TRBV19 with TRBJ2-3, with 10 bases identical to TRBD2. CDR1 and CDR2 (germline): LNHDA, SQIVND (reference sequence). The CDR3 has 16 amino acids. With 3 bases clipped from V and 3 bases from J, the junction kept 6 bases outside the gene matches. The CDR3 region is CASSILAGGLTDTQYF. Written as DNA, the CDR3 is TGTGCCAGTAGTATTTTAGCGGGGGGTCTAACAGATACGCAGTATTTT.

The chain links TRBV4-3 to TRBJ1-2; D not resolved. The CDR3 totals 13 residues. Trimming shortened V by 2 bases and J by 4 bases, and 8 bases separated the two germline ends. CDR1 is LGHNA and CDR2 is YSLEER in the germline V gene. CDR3 sequence reads: CASSQPGFYGYTF. The CDR3 DNA follows: TGCGCCAGCAGCCAACCGGGATTCTATGGCTACACCTTC.

The chain couples TRBV11-2 to TRBJ1-2; 9 bases are a match to TRBD1. The CDR3 spans 16 residues. V lost 1 base, J lost 7 bases, and 10 bases stayed unmatched. Germline V gene lookup returns CDR1 SGHAT and CDR2 FQNNGV. CDR3 in DNA: TGTGCCAGCAGCTTAGTACAGGGGGCGCAGGCTGGTGGCTACACCTTC. This codes for CASSLVQGAQAGGYTF.

The V and J genes are TRBV18 and TRBJ1-5, with TRBD1 matching over 9 bases. Trimming removed 3 bases from V and 4 bases from J; junction bases left unmatched: 4. The CDR3 sequence is 15 residues long. The germline CDR1 and CDR2 sequences are KGHSH and LQKENI. The CDR3 is CASSPLGTGNQPQHF. CDR3 sequence (DNA): TGTGCCAGCTCACCCCTGGGGACAGGGAATCAGCCCCAGCATTTT.

This chain connects TRBV4-1 to TRBJ2-5; tentatively, D is TRBD1 (5 bases). Trimming took 1 base from V and 1 from J, leaving 22 bases between them. This CDR3 contains 19 residues. CDR1 MGHRA and CDR2 YSYEKL come from the germline V gene. The CDR3 sequence is CASSQGVGGVIRGQETQYF. The CDR3 DNA reads as TGCGCCAGCAGCCAAGGAGTGGGTGGGGTCATTAGGGGCCAAGAGACCCAGTACTTC.

The chain joins TRBV7-6 to TRBJ2-1; 9 bases align to TRBD2. The CDR3 runs to 14 residues. The junction had 1 base not matched to a gene; V was cut back by 1 base and J by 6 bases. CDR1 SGHVS and CDR2 FNYEAQ come from the germline V gene. CDR3 coding DNA: TGTGCCAGCAGCTTAGAAGCGGGGGGCAATGAGCAGTTCTTC. It codes for CASSLEAGGNEQFF.

The rearrangement joins TRBV27 to TRBJ2-3; TRBD2 matches at 8 bases. The CDR3 extends over 15 amino acids. Germline CDR1 reads MNHEY; CDR2 reads SMNVEV (reference sequence). The V gene end was trimmed by 6 bases and the J gene end by 5 bases; junction bases not matched to a gene: 10. The CDR3 here is CASSLLAVGQDTQYF. The CDR3 DNA reads TGTGCCAGCAGCCTACTAGCGGTGGGGCAAGATACGCAGTATTTT.

The chain uses TRBV7-2 and TRBJ2-7, with D perhaps matching TRBD1 (6 bases). Per germline, CDR1 SGHTA and CDR2 FQGNSA. This CDR3 comprises 16 residues. V was trimmed by 3 bases and J by 1 base, leaving 16 bases between them. CDR3 coding DNA: TGTGCCAGCAGCTTGAGTATCGGGACATTTTCCTACGAGCAGTACTTC. Translated, it gives CASSLSIGTFSYEQYF. Combining the CDR3 with reference TRBV7-2 and TRBJ2-7 gives the whole variable domain GAGVSQSPSNKVTEKGKDVELRCDPISGHTALYWYRQSLGQGLEFLIYFQGNSAPDKSGLPSDRFSAERTGGSVSTLTIQRTQQEDSAVYLCASSLSIGTFSYEQYFGPGTRLTVT.